A single sample gave rise to the 20 T cell receptor beta chains below, sequenced in a study of T cell responses to AZD1222 COVID-19 vaccine. Only in-frame clones appear in the TCRdb table, and some are missing; sequencing was by immunoSEQ multiplex PCR. The sample lists approximately 110,000 clones, about 90% seen once, with 7.5% in the top ten. The sample in question was peripheral blood, obtained on day 0 of AZD1222 vaccination. Receptors were obtained from an adult in good health.

The J gene is TRBJ1-1, the V gene TRBV3-1 (or the pseudogene TRBV3-2), with no clear D. Per germline, CDR1 LGHDT and CDR2 YNNKEL (reference sequence). CDR3 length equals 17 residues. V was clipped by 4 bases and J by 1 base, with 19 bases between them. The CDR3 loop reads CASSLLYSGISNTEAFF. CDR3 DNA: TGTGCCAGCAGCCTCCTCTATTCGGGGATCTCGAACACTGAAGCTTTCTTT.

The rearrangement joins TRBV19 to TRBJ1-5; 8 nucleotides match TRBD1. Germline CDR1 LNHDA, CDR2 SQIVND (reference sequence). This CDR3 spans 14 amino acids. J was trimmed by 5 bases and V by 4 bases; bases with no gene match: 4. CDR3 in amino acids: CASSKIQGDQPQHF. CDR3 bases: TGTGCCAGTAGTAAAATACAGGGGGATCAGCCCCAGCATTTT.

The chain carries TRBV30 and TRBJ1-1; D not resolved. Germline CDR1 GTSNPN, CDR2 SVGIG (reference sequence). The V end was cut by 1 base, the J end by 4 bases, with 10 bases between. The CDR3 sequence is 13 residues long. In DNA, the CDR3 is TGTGCCTGGAGTGGCAATGATGGCACTGAAGCTTTCTTT. Translation: CAWSGNDGTEAFF.

CDR3 bases: TGTGCCAGCAGCCTCATCGGGGGCTACACCTTC. Translating it yields CASSLIGGYTF. The genes are TRBV7-9 and TRBJ1-2; D is unclear. V dropped 5 bases and J dropped 8 bases, with 9 bases sitting between them. This CDR3 is 11 amino acids long. Looked up from germline, CDR1 is SEHNR and CDR2 is FQNEAQ (reference sequence).

This chain uses TRBV6-5 with TRBJ1-2; 10 nucleotides line up with TRBD1. Germline V gene data show CDR1 as MNHEY and CDR2 as SVGAGI. The CDR3 is made up of 14 amino acids. Losses at the gene ends were 5 bases for V and 8 bases for J; bases not matched to a gene: 8. CDR3 amino acids: CASSRDRGRGGYTF. DNA of the CDR3: TGTGCCAGCAGTCGTGACAGGGGGCGAGGGGGCTACACCTTC.

The chain employs TRBV7-8 and TRBJ1-2; D remains unclear. Per germline, CDR1 SGHVS and CDR2 FQNEAQ. The V gene lost 8 bases and the J gene lost 6 bases, with 10 bases spanning the gap. This CDR3 has 11 residues. CDR3 coding DNA: TGTGCCAGCGGCCACTGGGATGGCTACACCTTC. Translation gives CASGHWDGYTF.

CDR3 loop: CASSPSTENYGYTF. The DNA for the CDR3 is TGTGCCAGCTCACCCTCGACGGAAAACTATGGCTACACCTTC. J is TRBJ1-2 and V is TRBV18; D remains unclear. The V gene's germline CDR1 is KGHSH and CDR2 LQKENI. V lost 3 bases to trimming and J lost 2 bases, with 10 bases between them. The CDR3 has 14 amino acids. Looking up the rest from reference TRBV18 and TRBJ1-2 gives the full variable domain: NAGVMQNPRHLVRRRGQEARLRCSPMKGHSHVYWYRQLPEEGLKFMVYLQKENIIDESGMPKERFSAEFPKEGPSILRIQQVVRGDSAAYFCASSPSTENYGYTFGSGTRLTVV.

This clone was counted a single time. The CDR3 coding sequence is TGTGCCAGCAGCTTAATCAGCACAGATACGCAGTATTTT. As protein: CASSLISTDTQYF. The chain couples TRBV7-9 to TRBJ2-3; unclear D gene. Germline CDR1 and CDR2: SEHNR and FQNEAQ (reference sequence). The CDR3 runs to 13 residues. V lost 2 bases and J 0 bases, leaving 3 bases between the germline ends.

The rearrangement uses TRBV29-1 and TRBJ1-1; D may be TRBD1 (5 bases). CDR3 length: 16 amino acids. Germline loops: CDR1 SQVTM, CDR2 ANQGSEA. V lost 4 bases and J 0 bases, leaving 18 bases between the germline ends. CDR3 residues: CSVALTGLGLNTEAFF. In nucleotides, the CDR3 is TGCAGCGTTGCACTAACTGGCCTGGGACTGAACACTGAAGCTTTCTTT. Full variable domain (remainder filled in from reference TRBV29-1 and TRBJ1-1): SAVISQKPSRDICQRGTSLTIQCQVDSQVTMMFWYRQQPGQSLTLIATANQGSEATYESGFVIDKFPISRPNLTFSTLTVSNMSPEDSSIYLCSVALTGLGLNTEAFFGQGTRLTVV.

The chain is built from TRBV2 and TRBJ1-5; 9 nucleotides line up with TRBD1. Germline CDR1 SNHLY, CDR2 FYNNEI. J lost 4 bases, V lost 0 bases, and 4 bases had no gene match. There are 16 residues in the CDR3. CDR3 amino acids: CASSEAAGTGNQPQHF. The CDR3 region has the DNA TGTGCCAGCAGTGAAGCCGCCGGGACAGGGAATCAGCCCCAGCATTTT.

J is TRBJ2-2 and V is TRBV7-9, with 14 bases identical to TRBD2. V lost 2 bases to trimming and J lost 5 bases; unmatched junction nucleotides: 10. The germline gives CDR1 SEHNR, CDR2 FQNEAQ (reference sequence). This CDR3 comprises 19 residues. The chain's CDR3 is CASSLPRGTSGRGTGELFF. The CDR3 region has the DNA TGTGCCAGCAGCTTACCACGTGGGACTAGCGGGAGAGGGACCGGGGAGCTGTTTTTT. The full variable domain, its missing parts supplied by reference TRBV7-9 and TRBJ2-2, is DTGVSQNPRHKITKRGQNVTFRCDPISEHNRLYWYRQTLGQGPEFLTYFQNEAQLEKSRLLSDRFSAERPKGSFSTLEIQRTEQGDSAMYLCASSLPRGTSGRGTGELFFGEGSRLTVL.

The genes are TRBV10-2 and TRBJ2-1; D not resolved. The CDR3 is made up of 13 amino acids. The V end was cut by 3 bases, the J end by 4 bases, with 7 bases between. CDR1 is WSHSY and CDR2 is SAAADI in the germline V gene. In DNA form, the CDR3 reads TGCGCCAGCAGTGAACGGCAGTACAATGAGCAGTTCTTC. Residues: CASSERQYNEQFF.

The chain recombines TRBV10-2 with TRBJ1-5; 9 bases fit TRBD1. Germline values: CDR1 WSHSY, CDR2 SAAADI. J gave up 4 bases and V 3 bases, and 4 bases lay outside the gene matches. The CDR3 sequence is 15 residues long. The DNA for the CDR3 is TGCGCCAGCAGTGAAGACAGGGGGGGAAATCAGCCCCAGCATTTT. This translates into CASSEDRGGNQPQHF.

V and J are TRBV6-5 and TRBJ1-1; maybe TRBD1 (5 bases). Germline CDR1 and CDR2: MNHEY and SVGAGI. This CDR3 is 13 amino acids long. V was pared by 7 bases and J by 2 bases, with 11 bases between. DNA for the CDR3: TGTGCCAGCACCGGCAGGGAAAACACTGAAGCTTTCTTT. Amino acids: CASTGRENTEAFF.

The chain carries TRBV4-3 and TRBJ1-5; unclear D gene. This CDR3 is built from 15 residues. The ends were cut back, 1 base at V and 0 bases at J, with 7 bases in the middle. In germline, CDR1 is LGHNA, CDR2 YSLEER. The CDR3 reads CASSQGHNSNQPQHF. The CDR3 bases are TGCGCCAGCAGCCAAGGGCATAATAGCAATCAGCCCCAGCATTTT.

The table lists this clone with a few counts. The sample contains more than one DNA sequence encoding this CDR3. The gene calls are TRBV19 and TRBJ1-1, with TRBD1 as a possible D gene (5 bases). CDR3 length: 12 residues. V shed 5 bases and J shed 4 bases, with 8 bases lying between them. Per germline, CDR1 LNHDA and CDR2 SQIVND (reference sequence). CDR3 in DNA: TGTGCCAGTAGTTTAAGGGGCACTGAAGCTTTCTTT. Protein sequence: CASSLRGTEAFF.

The J gene is TRBJ2-7, the V gene TRBV7-8; 9 bases fit TRBD2. Germline trimming cut 5 bases from V and 7 bases from J; bases unmatched to any gene: 15. The germline V gene has CDR1 SGHVS and CDR2 FQNEAQ. This CDR3 has 16 amino acids. CDR3 DNA sequence: TGTGCCAGCAGCCAGGTAGCGGGAGAAATTCCTCGGGAGCAGTACTTC. Residues: CASSQVAGEIPREQYF.

V and J are TRBV5-5 and TRBJ1-5; D is unresolved. Looked up from germline, CDR1 is SGHKS and CDR2 is YYEKEE (reference sequence). With 4 bases removed from V and 0 bases from J, the gap between germline ends came to 11 bases. The CDR3 extends over 15 amino acids. CDR3 sequence reads: CASSLGVPSNQPQHF. CDR3 nucleotides: TGTGCCAGCAGCCTAGGAGTCCCTAGCAATCAGCCCCAGCATTTT.

The chain carries TRBV4-2 and TRBJ1-1; 8 nucleotides match TRBD1. Germline V lookup: CDR1 LGHNA, CDR2 YNFKEQ. The CDR3 covers 15 residues. The V segment lost 3 bases and the J segment 5 bases; nucleotides outside the gene matches: 8. For the CDR3, the DNA is TGTGCCAGCAGCCACTCTGGACAGGGCGGAACTGAAGCTTTCTTT. As protein: CASSHSGQGGTEAFF.

This clone is a singleton in its sample. The V and J genes are TRBV21-1 and TRBJ2-1; TRBD1 reflects the table's D call only, with no check against the DNA. TRBV21-1 represents a pseudogene. The CDR3 extends over 13 amino acids. The CDR3 region has the DNA TGTGCCAGCGCCCAGACAGGGTTGGATGAGCAGTTCTTC. This translates into CASAQTGLDEQFF.